Presented here are 31 T cell receptor beta chains from one specimen sequenced in a study of CD8 T cells in ankylosing spondylitis. TCRdb reprocessed the 5' RACE reads with MiXCR, giving one entry per CDR3 protein. The sample includes around 150,000 distinct CDR3 sequences, 6% to 8.5% of them seen just once. Sample: blood, either unsorted or a sorted T cell fraction (not recorded which). These receptors all come from a female donor with ankylosing spondylitis or in good health (not recorded which).

This clonotype appeared many times. This sequence joins TRBV6-2 or TRBV6-3 and TRBJ2-1; D possibly uses TRBD1 or TRBD2 (5 bases each). V lost 0 bases, J lost 3 bases, and 15 bases lay in between. The CDR3 runs 17 residues. The germline CDR1 and CDR2 sequences are MNHEY and SVGEGT. Here the CDR3 reads CASSYSTMGTLYNEQFF. DNA of the CDR3: TGTGCCAGCAGTTACTCTACAATGGGGACCCTCTACAATGAGCAGTTCTTC.

This clonotype occurred many times. This chain links TRBV12-3 or TRBV12-4 with TRBJ1-3, with a tentative D call TRBD1 (6 bases). CDR3 length: 16 amino acids. V lost 6 bases, J lost 0 bases, and 15 bases lay in between. CDR3 nucleotides: TGTGCCAGCAGGTCGACAGGCTCCTTCTCTGGAAACACCATATATTTT. Translated, it gives CASRSTGSFSGNTIYF.

This clonotype was counted many times. The rearrangement uses TRBV5-1 and TRBJ2-2; TRBD1 matches 8 bases. Per the germline V gene, CDR1 is SGHRS and CDR2 is YFSETQ. V was clipped by 3 bases and J by 4 bases; unmatched bases: 5. CDR3 length: 15 residues. CDR3 protein: CASSSAQGGTGELFF. The CDR3 bases are TGCGCCAGCAGCTCGGCACAGGGGGGCACCGGGGAGCTGTTTTTT.

This clonotype showed up many times. The chain employs TRBV6-5 and TRBJ1-2, with D perhaps TRBD1 (5 bases). V was shortened by 4 bases and J by 8 bases, with 17 bases between the two germline ends. This CDR3 region has 14 residues. Per the germline V gene, CDR1 is MNHEY and CDR2 is SVGAGI. The CDR3 sequence is CASSSGTLLGGYTF. The CDR3, as DNA: TGTGCCAGCAGTTCCGGGACCCTACTGGGAGGCTACACCTTC.

This clonotype was seen repeatedly, ten times or more. J is TRBJ1-2 and V is TRBV29-1, with 10 bases aligning to TRBD1. Germline CDR1 is SQVTM and CDR2 is ANQGSEA. With V trimmed by 4 bases and J by 7 bases, 3 bases remained unmatched. The CDR3 contains 12 residues. The CDR3 here is CSVGQGAVGYTF. In nucleotides, the CDR3 is TGCAGCGTTGGACAGGGGGCAGTTGGCTACACCTTC. Full variable domain (rest looked up from reference TRBV29-1 and TRBJ1-2): SAVISQKPSRDICQRGTSLTIQCQVDSQVTMMFWYRQQPGQSLTLIATANQGSEATYESGFVIDKFPISRPNLTFSTLTVSNMSPEDSSIYLCSVGQGAVGYTFGSGTRLTVV.

This clonotype was observed many times. The chain links TRBV20-1 to TRBJ1-1, with D unclear. The CDR3 has 11 amino acids. CDR1 and CDR2 (germline): DFQATT, SNEGSKA (reference sequence). V lost 3 bases and J 4 bases, leaving 6 bases between the germline ends. The CDR3 DNA reads TGCAGTGCTAGGGGATCCACTGAAGCTTTCTTT. This translates into CSARGSTEAFF.

The V gene is TRBV18, the J gene TRBJ1-2, with TRBD1 matching 8 bases. Germline CDR1 is KGHSH and CDR2 is LQKENI. With 3 bases clipped from V and 7 bases from J, the junction kept 10 bases outside the gene matches. The CDR3 covers 15 residues. CDR3 residues: CASSPPGQGSGGYTF. CDR3 sequence (DNA): TGTGCCAGCTCACCTCCCGGACAGGGCTCTGGTGGCTACACCTTC.

CDR3 region: CASSPRTGGHEQYF. The CDR3, as DNA: TGTGCCAGCAGCCCGCGGACAGGGGGGCACGAGCAGTACTTC. The gene calls are TRBV7-9 and TRBJ2-7, with 10 positions matching TRBD1. The V segment lost 5 bases and the J segment 5 bases; nucleotides outside the gene matches: 6. Germline V gene data show CDR1 as SEHNR and CDR2 as FQNEAQ (reference sequence). The CDR3 is made up of 14 amino acids.

The V gene is TRBV23-1, the J gene TRBJ2-1; 8 nucleotides agree with TRBD1. Being an ORF, TRBV23-1 has a function that is uncertain. The J segment lost 6 bases and the V segment lost 2 bases, leaving 0 bases of the junction unmatched. This CDR3 is built from 13 residues. Written as DNA, the CDR3 is TGCGCCAGCAGTCAAACAGGGGGCAATGAGCAGTTCTTC. As protein: CASSQTGGNEQFF.

This clonotype came up a few times. The chain has TRBV20-1 and TRBJ2-6, with D possibly being TRBD1 (6 bases). V was trimmed by 3 bases and J by 2 bases, leaving 14 bases between them. The CDR3 totals 16 residues. The germline V gene has CDR1 DFQATT and CDR2 SNEGSKA (reference sequence). The CDR3 bases are TGCAGTGCTAGGATGAATAACAGGGCTGGGGCCAACGTCCTGACTTTC. Its protein product is CSARMNNRAGANVLTF.

Ten or more counts support this clonotype. The CDR3 region has the DNA TGTGCCAGCTCACCTTTAGAAGGACCGTCCCGCACTGAAGCTTTCTTT. This encodes CASSPLEGPSRTEAFF. The chain joins TRBV18 to TRBJ1-1; D gene unclear. Germline V gives CDR1 KGHSH, CDR2 LQKENI. The ends were cut back, 3 bases at V and 4 bases at J, with 18 bases in the middle. The CDR3 extends over 16 amino acids.

This clonotype was detected many times. This rearrangement joins TRBV24-1 to TRBJ2-2; D not resolved. Germline V CDR1 and CDR2: KGHDR, SFDVKD. Trimming cost V 5 bases and J 0 bases, with 15 bases left between them. CDR3 size: 17 residues. The CDR3 sequence is CATSGPSSLSNTGELFF. The CDR3 DNA sequence: TGTGCCACCAGTGGCCCCTCCAGTCTGTCGAACACCGGGGAGCTGTTTTTT.

This clonotype appeared many times. The chain combines TRBV28 with TRBJ2-1; D is possibly TRBD2 (5 bases). V lost 2 bases and J lost 9, with 14 bases in between. CDR3 length equals 14 residues. The germline gives CDR1 MDHEN, CDR2 SYDVKM. The CDR3 here is CASSLGRADGEQFF. The CDR3 region has the DNA TGTGCCAGCAGTTTAGGGCGGGCCGACGGTGAGCAGTTCTTC.

This clonotype was observed at least ten times. This rearrangement joins TRBV5-1 to TRBJ2-3; D may be TRBD1 (5 bases). V was cut by 5 bases and J by 0 bases, with 13 bases left in between. The CDR3 is made up of 15 amino acids. Germline V lookup: CDR1 SGHRS, CDR2 YFSETQ. The CDR3 is CASRRDSVSTDTQYF. The CDR3 coding sequence is TGCGCCAGCAGACGAGACAGCGTAAGCACAGATACGCAGTATTTT.

A remark on this clonotype: Since a much larger clone is just one base distant, this may be a read error. This sequence joins TRBV12-3 or TRBV12-4 and TRBJ1-2; no firm D call. The CDR3 extends over 12 amino acids. V lost 7 bases, J lost 10 bases, and 16 bases lay in between. CDR3 nucleotide sequence: TGTGCCAGCACTACCACGAGGGATGCCTACACCTTC. Translated: CASTTTRDAYTF.

This clonotype was detected many times. The chain carries TRBV4-1 and TRBJ1-1; 9 nucleotides line up with TRBD1. From germline, CDR1 is MGHRA and CDR2 YSYEKL. The CDR3 extends over 15 amino acids. With 4 bases clipped from V and 5 bases from J, the junction kept 8 bases outside the gene matches. The chain's CDR3 is CASSPRDRVQTEAFF. The CDR3 coding sequence is TGCGCCAGCAGCCCTCGGGACAGGGTTCAGACTGAAGCTTTCTTT.

This clonotype has at least ten counts. This chain links TRBV7-8 with TRBJ1-3; D may be TRBD1 (6 bases). CDR3 length: 13 amino acids. From germline, CDR1 is SGHVS and CDR2 FQNEAQ. The V and J ends lost 6 bases and 2 bases respectively, with 8 bases between them. CDR3 sequence: CASSPGAGNTIYF. The CDR3 nucleotides are TGTGCCAGCAGTCCAGGGGCTGGAAACACCATATATTTT.

This clonotype was seen many times. V is TRBV6-5 and J is TRBJ2-3, with 10 bases that match TRBD1. V trimming: 4 bases; J trimming: 3 bases; junction bases outside the gene matches: 1. Germline CDR1 and CDR2: MNHEY and SVGAGI. This CDR3 has 14 amino acids. CDR3 in amino acids: CASSWGQGTDTQYF. CDR3 nucleotide sequence: TGTGCCAGCAGTTGGGGACAGGGGACAGATACGCAGTATTTT.

This clonotype was counted only a few times. V and J are TRBV7-9 and TRBJ2-7, with D uncertain. V lost 0 bases, J lost 0 bases, and 3 bases lay in between. The CDR3 totals 13 residues. The germline V gene encodes CDR1 SEHNR and CDR2 FQNEAQ (reference sequence). The CDR3 loop reads CASSLAISYEQYF. CDR3 nucleotide sequence: TGTGCCAGCAGCTTAGCGATCTCCTACGAGCAGTACTTC.

This clonotype was found many times. The CDR3 bases are TGTGCCAGCAGCTTGTCAGCCCACTATGGCTACACCTTC. Encoded protein: CASSLSAHYGYTF. The rearrangement uses TRBV5-6 and TRBJ1-2, with D uncertain. This CDR3 region has 13 residues. Trimming took off 1 base at V and 3 bases at J, with 7 bases between the two ends. CDR1 is SGHDT and CDR2 is YYEEEE in the germline V gene.

Ten or more counts support this clonotype. CDR3 residues: CASSHTWGGSTDTQYF. The CDR3 bases are TGTGCCAGCAGCCACACTTGGGGCGGCAGCACAGATACGCAGTATTTT. The genes are TRBV7-8 and TRBJ2-3; D is perhaps TRBD1 (5 bases). Trimming cost V 5 bases and J 0 bases, with 15 bases left between them. Looked up from germline, CDR1 is SGHVS and CDR2 is FQNEAQ. The CDR3 length is 16 residues. Full variable domain (outside the CDR3, taken from reference TRBV7-8 and TRBJ2-3): GAGVSQSPRYKVAKRGQDVALRCDPISGHVSLFWYQQALGQGPEFLTYFQNEAQLDKSGLPSDRFFAERPEGSVSTLKIQRTQQEDSAVYLCASSHTWGGSTDTQYFGPGTRLTVL.

This clonotype was observed many times. The J gene is TRBJ1-2, the V gene TRBV7-9, with D possibly matching TRBD1 (5 bases). Per germline, CDR1 SEHNR and CDR2 FQNEAQ (reference sequence). The CDR3 is made up of 14 amino acids. Trimming took off 0 bases at V and 6 bases at J, with 11 bases between the two ends. This chain's CDR3 is CASSLALAGHGYTF. CDR3 DNA: TGTGCCAGCAGCTTAGCGCTCGCAGGGCATGGCTACACCTTC.

This clonotype was detected ten times or more. V and J are TRBV12-3 or TRBV12-4 and TRBJ1-1, with D possibly TRBD1 on 6 matching bases. Trimming took 2 bases from V and 4 from J, leaving 11 bases between them. The CDR3 is 14 amino acids. CDR3 DNA sequence: TGTGCCAGCAGTTTAAGGCAGGGGTCCACTGAAGCTTTCTTT. It is translated as CASSLRQGSTEAFF.

A word on this clonotype: Since a much larger clone is just one base distant, this may be a read error. The rearrangement links TRBV7-2 to TRBJ1-2, with a tentative D call TRBD1 (5 bases). In germline, CDR1 is SGHTA, CDR2 FQGNSA. Trimming took 5 bases from V and 0 from J, leaving 13 bases between them. The CDR3 sequence is 15 residues long. The CDR3 loop reads CASSALWGSNYGYTF. The CDR3 bases are TGTGCCAGCAGCGCCTTATGGGGGTCTAACTATGGCTACACCTTC.

In this sample, this clonotype turned up many times. The gene calls are TRBV10-3 and TRBJ1-2; unclear D gene. This CDR3 has 11 residues. Trimming pared 4 bases from V and 4 bases from J, leaving 4 bases between. Germline CDR1 reads ENHRY; CDR2 reads SYGVKD. In DNA form, the CDR3 reads TGTGCCATCAGTGGGGGCTATGGCTACACCTTC. Translation gives CAISGGYGYTF.

This clonotype was recorded many times. The V call is TRBV5-1, the J call TRBJ2-7; weak D call: TRBD1 (5 bases). In germline, CDR1 is SGHRS, CDR2 YFSETQ. V was cut by 1 base and J by 12 bases, with 14 bases left in between. This CDR3 contains 12 residues. Here the CDR3 reads CASSLISGAWYF. CDR3 sequence (DNA): TGCGCCAGCAGCTTGATATCTGGGGCCTGGTACTTC.

This clonotype has at least ten counts. J is TRBJ1-1 and V is TRBV20-1; no clear D. V lost 0 bases to trimming and J lost 7 bases, with 18 bases between them. Germline V gene lookup returns CDR1 DFQATT and CDR2 SNEGSKA (reference sequence). The CDR3 is made up of 15 amino acids. The CDR3 DNA follows: TGCAGTGCTAGAGATGGTGGCACCCTGGAGGGTGAAGCTTTCTTT. It encodes CSARDGGTLEGEAFF.

V usage is TRBV12-3 or TRBV12-4 and J usage is TRBJ2-2; no clear D. V gave up 7 bases and J gave up 6 bases, with 6 bases separating them. This CDR3 is 11 amino acids long. The CDR3 protein is CASTPAGELFF. The CDR3 nucleotides read TGTGCCAGCACCCCGGCCGGGGAGCTGTTTTTT.

At least ten counts were recorded for this clonotype. This chain joins TRBV24-1 and TRBJ2-1, with 7 bases matching TRBD2. The trim removed 4 bases at V and 1 base at J, leaving 12 bases unmatched. The germline V gene encodes CDR1 KGHDR and CDR2 SFDVKD. The CDR3 length is 18 residues. In DNA form, the CDR3 reads TGTGCCACCAGTGACGCAACAGGATCGGGGGGATCCTACAATGAGCAGTTCTTC. Translation: CATSDATGSGGSYNEQFF.

This clonotype was found many times. J is TRBJ2-2 and V is TRBV12-3 or TRBV12-4; D unresolved. The CDR3 covers 15 residues. Trimming took 1 base from V and 5 from J, leaving 11 bases between them. This CDR3 reads CASSLGGSATGELFF. CDR3 nucleotides: TGTGCCAGCAGTTTAGGGGGTAGTGCAACCGGGGAGCTGTTTTTT.

This clonotype was recorded at least ten times. The chain combines TRBV6-2 or TRBV6-3 with TRBJ1-5; no reliable D call. The CDR3 is 15 amino acids. The ends were cut back, 7 bases at V and 0 bases at J, with 13 bases in the middle. CDR1 MNHEY and CDR2 SVGEGT come from the germline V gene. The CDR3 loop is CASISDGYSNQPQHF. CDR3 bases: TGTGCCAGCATCTCTGACGGCTATAGCAATCAGCCCCAGCATTTT.